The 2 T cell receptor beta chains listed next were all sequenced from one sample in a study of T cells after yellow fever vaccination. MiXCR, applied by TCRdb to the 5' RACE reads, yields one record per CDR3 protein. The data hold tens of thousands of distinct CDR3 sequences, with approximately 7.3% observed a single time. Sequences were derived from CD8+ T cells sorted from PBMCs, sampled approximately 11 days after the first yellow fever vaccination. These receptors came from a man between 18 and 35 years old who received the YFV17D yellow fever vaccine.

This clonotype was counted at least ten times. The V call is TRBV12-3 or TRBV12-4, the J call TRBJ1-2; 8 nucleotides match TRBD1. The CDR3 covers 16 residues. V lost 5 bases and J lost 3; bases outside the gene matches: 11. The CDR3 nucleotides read TGTGCCAGCAGTCCCCGGACAGGGCCGACCTACTATGGCTACACCTTC. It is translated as CASSPRTGPTYYGYTF.

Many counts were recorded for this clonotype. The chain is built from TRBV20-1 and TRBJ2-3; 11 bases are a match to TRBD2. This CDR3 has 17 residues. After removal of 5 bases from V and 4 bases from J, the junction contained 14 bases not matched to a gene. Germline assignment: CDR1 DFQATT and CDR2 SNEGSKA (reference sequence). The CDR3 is CSARLSIAGGHADTQYF. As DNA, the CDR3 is TGCAGTGCTCGACTATCCATAGCGGGGGGGCATGCAGATACGCAGTATTTT.